This T cell receptor (beta chain) was identified during a study of memory CD4+ T cells and cytomegalovirus serostatus. As for the study in general: Of the healthy Belgian adults, 8 to 10 were CMV seropositive and 20 to 30 seronegative.

The sort gate was single viable CD3+CD4+CD8-CD45RO+ cells for memory CD4+ T cells. CD4+ T cells were isolated by positive magnetic selection. Findings and limits, study-wide: Each of around 69 CMV-associated TCRbeta sequences occurred in one to five individuals.

As concerns this clone: Its antigen remains unknown.

Trimming removed 0 bases from V and 6 bases from J, with 8 bases in between. This CDR3 region has 13 residues. The germline CDR1 and CDR2 sequences are SGHTA and FQGNSA. Clones were sequenced by immunoSEQ multiplex PCR, and TCRdb holds only the in-frame ones, with some missing. Of roughly 40,000 clones listed, nearly 80% are singletons. This rearrangement joins TRBV7-2 to TRBJ1-1; D gene ambiguous. This receptor was identified in an adult in good health and CMV-seronegative. The sequenced material came from memory CD4+ T cells from blood. The CDR3 coding sequence is TGTGCCAGCAGCTTAGCGCAGCGGGCTGAAGCTTTCTTT. Translation: CASSLAQRAEAFF. The whole variable domain, filled in from reference TRBV7-2 and TRBJ1-1, reads GAGVSQSPSNKVTEKGKDVELRCDPISGHTALYWYRQSLGQGLEFLIYFQGNSAPDKSGLPSDRFSAERTGGSVSTLTIQRTQQEDSAVYLCASSLAQRAEAFFGQGTRLTVV.